This record concerns one T cell receptor beta chain sequence. Trimming removed 1 base from V and 4 bases from J, with 4 bases in between. This CDR3 contains 13 residues. Germline V gene lookup returns CDR1 MGHRA and CDR2 YSYEKL. This entry belongs to a study of blood T cell repertoires in COVID-19. For the study at large: The United States, Italy and Spain supplied acute and convalescent COVID-19 samples. Sample material is recorded as cDNA or gDNA derived from T cells, B-cell-depleted T cells, or PBMCs.

Authors' processing steps: By means of reference gene primer amplification, nucleated cell counts were estimated. The assay was immunoSEQ multiplex PCR, and TCRdb's table has in-frame clones only and misses some. D and trimming were read from the DNA, whereas the V and J calls and clone size are those reported in that table. This table holds about 160,000 clones, approximately 91% found once. V usage is TRBV4-1 and J usage is TRBJ2-2; D remains ambiguous. The sequencing sample was made of peripheral blood. The TCR sequence derives from a young man with acute or convalescent COVID-19. The CDR3, as DNA: TGCGCCAGCAGCCAAGGCGGCACCGGGGAGCTGTTTTTT. Protein: CASSQGGTGELFF.